The rows below give T cell receptor beta chains drawn from one sample of a study of blood T cells in healthy people across ages. MiXCR was run by TCRdb on the 5' RACE reads, yielding one entry per CDR3 protein. The sample gives nearly 1 million distinct CDR3 sequences, 51% of which show up once; about 22% is in the top ten. Specimen: blood. Receptors originate from a woman aged 55-75 years in good health. Each CDR3 is given with its conserved first and last residue. D genes are given only for firm matches.

J gene	D gene	V gene	CDR3 protein
NA	TRBD2	TRBV28	CASRPAAGGRNEQFF
NA	NA	TRBV12-3/TRBV12-4	CASSTVQGKETQYF
NA	TRBD1	TRBV5-1	CASRPRTGVMEQYF
TRBJ2-1	NA	TRBV12-3/TRBV12-4	CASRPRAYNEQFF
TRBJ1-2	NA	TRBV6-1	CASAAPRRDYGYTF
TRBJ2-7	TRBD2	TRBV12-3/TRBV12-4	CASSLGGRSINYEQYF
TRBJ2-1	TRBD2	TRBV15	CATSRELGSTGTSLFF
TRBJ2-3	TRBD1	TRBV7-7	CASSLQGNGAQYF
TRBJ2-3	NA	TRBV29-1	CSVPAGDTQYF
TRBJ1-1	NA	TRBV10-3	CALSDGNTEAFF
TRBJ2-3	TRBD2	TRBV27	CASSWSSGDHTDTQYF
NA	TRBD2	TRBV20-1	CSARDPSLAGGPFKNEQYF
TRBJ2-3	NA	TRBV28	CASSLGIFTDTQYF
TRBJ1-2	TRBD1	TRBV7-2	CASSSGTGFTF
TRBJ1-2	TRBD1	TRBV7-9	CASNSLTGGFGYTF
TRBJ1-3	NA	TRBV10-3	CAISDPDSGNTIYF
TRBJ2-3	NA	TRBV9	CASSNGPFTDTQYF
TRBJ2-7	TRBD2	TRBV29-1	CSVATGLVNPYEQYF
TRBJ2-3	NA	TRBV30	CAWDGGTDTQYF
TRBJ2-7	NA	TRBV9	CASSVDVGSSYEQYF
NA	TRBD1	TRBV6-1	CASSGQGRDEQYF
TRBJ2-5	NA	TRBV2	CASSEMGSYNEQYF
TRBJ2-1	NA	TRBV20-1	CSGWDGRIYEQFF
NA	NA	TRBV15	CATSRTHLARRYDEQYF
TRBJ2-5	NA	TRBV6-1	CASSGTLEETQYF
TRBJ2-3	NA	TRBV4-2	CASGLRPGPAATDTQYF
TRBJ2-1	NA	TRBV25-1	CASSELESSSYNEQFF
TRBJ2-3	NA	TRBV9	CASSQRVERGTQYF
TRBJ2-4	TRBD1	TRBV27	CASSSGTGGYNEQYF
NA	TRBD2	TRBV4-1	CASSQEGREDNIQYF
TRBJ2-7	NA	TRBV7-9	CASSLTQGNEQYF
TRBJ2-1	NA	TRBV6-1	CASSTGAVDNEQFF
TRBJ2-5	TRBD2	TRBV7-9	CASSLGRLAGGPSSYNEQYF
TRBJ1-2	NA	TRBV3-1	CASSQDRRYTF
TRBJ2-6	NA	TRBV24-1	CATSDPPRPDPHSGANVLTF
TRBJ2-3	TRBD2	TRBV12-3/TRBV12-4	CASSLWLAGLTDTQYF
TRBJ1-1	NA	TRBV5-1	CASSLNAGNTEAFF
TRBJ1-5	NA	TRBV5-5	CASSLSRVAGLNQPQHF
TRBJ2-5	NA	TRBV2	CASSTVYGGLKETQYF
TRBJ2-5	NA	TRBV24-1	CATSDWSRQDQETQYF
TRBJ2-1	TRBD2	TRBV6-2/TRBV6-3	CASSRTSGNLNEQFF
TRBJ2-7	TRBD2	TRBV15	CATSSLRRLADPALSYEQYF
TRBJ2-5	NA	TRBV7-9	CASSLGGAVREQYF
TRBJ1-2	NA	TRBV6-5	CASGPDHGYTF
TRBJ2-7	NA	TRBV6-1	CASSEGPEQYF
TRBJ2-5	TRBD2	TRBV18	CASSPAGVGHEQYF
TRBJ2-5	TRBD2	TRBV5-1	CASSSGLAGGSETQYF
TRBJ2-5	NA	TRBV29-1	CSVSQSQETQYF
TRBJ2-7	NA	TRBV20-1	CSVKGRQAYEQYF
TRBJ1-5	TRBD1	TRBV29-1	CSVAGGSEPQHF
TRBJ2-7	NA	TRBV7-9	CASSSWTDSYEQYF
NA	TRBD1	TRBV7-3	CASSLRQGDSYNEQYF
TRBJ2-1	TRBD2	TRBV11-2	CASSLKSAGAKNNEQFF
TRBJ1-6	NA	TRBV6-5	CASSYSMTWLDSPLHF
TRBJ1-2	TRBD1	TRBV11-2	CASSPNRDSNGYTF
TRBJ1-5	NA	TRBV10-3	CAIVGAIGQPQHF
TRBJ2-7	NA	TRBV2	CASNPSGSLGEQYF